This is a list of T cell receptor beta chains from one sample in a study of long-term antiretroviral therapy in people with HIV. Sequencing used immunoSEQ multiplex PCR; TCRdb keeps in-frame clones, though not all of them. The sample has 20,000 to 30,000 clones, about 86% seen once. The source material was unsorted PBMCs, sampled at the start of antiretroviral therapy, before treatment. All receptors derive from a woman aged 18-35 years with HIV. Both conserved end residues are part of each CDR3. Fields, in order: D gene, clone size, J gene, V gene, CDR3 protein, CDR3 DNA. D genes are given only for firm matches. Some rows mark clone size as missing; the rest say once, few, many or name a class of expanded clone.

D gene: -; clone size: -; J gene: TRBJ2-2; V gene: TRBV27; CDR3 protein: CASRKRTDTGELFF; CDR3 DNA: TGTGCCAGCAGAAAGCGGACCGACACCGGGGAGCTGTTTTTT
D gene: -; clone size: -; J gene: TRBJ2-1; V gene: TRBV7-9; CDR3 protein: CASSPDGTPNNEQFF; CDR3 DNA: TGTGCCAGCAGCCCAGACGGGACACCTAACAATGAGCAGTTCTTC
D gene: -; clone size: medium-sized; J gene: TRBJ2-5; V gene: TRBV7-7; CDR3 protein: CASSLSIQETQYF; CDR3 DNA: TGTGCTAGCAGCCTTAGTATTCAAGAGACCCAGTACTTC
D gene: -; clone size: -; J gene: TRBJ1-2; V gene: TRBV4-2; CDR3 protein: CASSRTGPDGYTF; CDR3 DNA: TGTGCCAGCAGCCGTACAGGGCCGGATGGCTACACCTTC
D gene: -; clone size: few; J gene: TRBJ1-2; V gene: TRBV6-1; CDR3 protein: CASSEAAGRRYGYTF; CDR3 DNA: TGTGCCAGCAGTGAAGCCGCGGGCAGGCGCTATGGCTACACCTTC
D gene: -; clone size: -; J gene: TRBJ2-7; V gene: TRBV6-5; CDR3 protein: CASSYVQGGRQYF; CDR3 DNA: TGTGCCAGCAGTTACGTACAGGGTGGGAGGCAGTACTTC
D gene: TRBD2; clone size: -; J gene: TRBJ2-7; V gene: TRBV7-6; CDR3 protein: CASSVSTSGGPYEQYF; CDR3 DNA: TGTGCCAGCAGCGTTTCGACTAGCGGGGGGCCCTACGAGCAGTACTTC
D gene: TRBD1; clone size: few; J gene: TRBJ2-7; V gene: TRBV11-2; CDR3 protein: CASSLRGQGFYEQYF; CDR3 DNA: TGTGCCAGCAGCTTAAGGGGGCAGGGTTTCTACGAGCAGTACTTC
D gene: -; clone size: -; J gene: TRBJ2-2; V gene: TRBV11-2; CDR3 protein: CASSFGSNTGELFF; CDR3 DNA: TGTGCCAGCAGCTTCGGCTCGAACACCGGGGAGCTGTTTTTT
D gene: -; clone size: once; J gene: TRBJ2-7; V gene: TRBV28; CDR3 protein: CASSLVDYYEQYF; CDR3 DNA: TGTGCCAGCAGTTTAGTAGATTACTACGAGCAGTACTTC
D gene: -; clone size: once; J gene: TRBJ2-5; V gene: TRBV5-1; CDR3 protein: CASSLGFRAGLQETQYF; CDR3 DNA: TGCGCCAGCAGCTTGGGTTTTCGGGCGGGGCTACAAGAGACCCAGTACTTC
D gene: -; clone size: -; J gene: TRBJ2-2; V gene: TRBV7-9; CDR3 protein: CASSDGTGELFF; CDR3 DNA: TGTGCCAGCAGCGACGGGACCGGGGAGCTGTTTTTT
D gene: TRBD2; clone size: -; J gene: TRBJ2-2; V gene: TRBV10-3; CDR3 protein: CAISVHGTSGANTGELFF; CDR3 DNA: TGTGCCATCAGTGTCCACGGGACTAGCGGGGCGAACACCGGGGAGCTGTTTTTT
D gene: TRBD2; clone size: -; J gene: TRBJ2-4; V gene: TRBV6-1; CDR3 protein: CASSEATGLIGGAKNIQYF; CDR3 DNA: TGTGCCAGCAGTGAAGCTACGGGACTCATCGGGGGGGCCAAAAACATTCAGTACTTC
D gene: -; clone size: -; J gene: TRBJ2-7; V gene: TRBV19; CDR3 protein: CASSIPIMGRDEQYF; CDR3 DNA: TGTGCCAGTAGTATACCGATAATGGGAAGGGACGAGCAGTACTTC
D gene: TRBD1; clone size: -; J gene: TRBJ2-7; V gene: TRBV13; CDR3 protein: CASSIGTGGPYEQYF; CDR3 DNA: TGTGCCAGCAGCATCGGGACAGGGGGCCCCTACGAGCAGTACTTC
D gene: TRBD2; clone size: -; J gene: TRBJ2-1; V gene: TRBV18; CDR3 protein: CASSQLAGEQFF; CDR3 DNA: TGTGCCAGCTCACAACTAGCGGGTGAGCAGTTCTTC
D gene: -; clone size: few; J gene: TRBJ1-3; V gene: TRBV21-1; CDR3 protein: CASSPERTGVRGNTIYF; CDR3 DNA: TGTGCCAGCAGCCCGGAAAGGACAGGGGTCAGAGGAAACACCATATATTTT
D gene: TRBD2; clone size: -; J gene: TRBJ2-2; V gene: TRBV29-1; CDR3 protein: CSGTSGNPSGELFF; CDR3 DNA: TGCAGCGGGACTAGCGGGAATCCGTCCGGGGAGCTGTTTTTT
D gene: -; clone size: -; J gene: TRBJ2-3; V gene: TRBV6-1; CDR3 protein: CASAGEPDTQYF; CDR3 DNA: TGTGCCAGTGCCGGGGAGCCGGATACGCAGTATTTT
D gene: -; clone size: -; J gene: TRBJ2-2; V gene: TRBV5-4; CDR3 protein: CASSSLERGGTGELFF; CDR3 DNA: TGTGCCAGCAGCTCCCTTGAGAGGGGCGGCACCGGGGAGCTGTTTTTT
D gene: -; clone size: -; J gene: TRBJ2-2; V gene: TRBV18; CDR3 protein: CASSPLDKEQWELFF; CDR3 DNA: TGTGCCAGCTCACCACTGGACAAAGAGCAATGGGAGCTGTTTTTT
D gene: -; clone size: -; J gene: TRBJ2-3; V gene: TRBV27; CDR3 protein: CASSMLGRDTQYF; CDR3 DNA: TGTGCCAGCAGCATGTTAGGGAGGGATACGCAGTATTTT
D gene: -; clone size: -; J gene: TRBJ2-3; V gene: TRBV6-5; CDR3 protein: CASSYGVVLGTDTQYF; CDR3 DNA: TGTGCCAGCAGTTACGGTGTAGTTCTGGGAACAGATACGCAGTATTTT
D gene: TRBD2; clone size: -; J gene: TRBJ2-1; V gene: TRBV9; CDR3 protein: CASSSRTSGDNEQFF; CDR3 DNA: TGTGCCAGCAGCTCTAGGACTAGCGGAGACAATGAGCAGTTCTTC
D gene: -; clone size: -; J gene: TRBJ2-1; V gene: TRBV29-1; CDR3 protein: CSVENKGRNNEQFF; CDR3 DNA: TGCAGCGTTGAAAATAAAGGACGGAACAATGAGCAGTTCTTC
D gene: -; clone size: -; J gene: TRBJ1-1; V gene: TRBV7-3; CDR3 protein: CASSKTGNTEAFF; CDR3 DNA: TGTGCCAGCAGCAAAACAGGGAACACTGAAGCTTTCTTT
D gene: -; clone size: -; J gene: TRBJ2-1; V gene: TRBV18; CDR3 protein: CASSPPATMAYNEQFF; CDR3 DNA: TGTGCCAGCTCACCACCGGCCACGATGGCCTACAATGAGCAGTTCTTC
D gene: -; clone size: -; J gene: TRBJ1-1; V gene: TRBV13; CDR3 protein: CASRLHTEAFF; CDR3 DNA: TGTGCCAGCAGACTCCACACTGAAGCTTTCTTT
D gene: -; clone size: -; J gene: TRBJ1-1; V gene: TRBV5-6; CDR3 protein: CASSSAGGGFTEAFF; CDR3 DNA: TGTGCCAGCAGCTCCGCCGGGGGGGGCTTCACTGAAGCTTTCTTT
D gene: -; clone size: -; J gene: TRBJ1-1; V gene: TRBV18; CDR3 protein: CASSPPRQEHRLVTEAFF; CDR3 DNA: TGTGCCAGCTCACCACCGCGTCAGGAACACCGTCTTGTAACTGAAGCTTTCTTT
D gene: -; clone size: -; J gene: TRBJ2-7; V gene: TRBV6-5; CDR3 protein: CASSYTLSSYEQYF; CDR3 DNA: TGTGCCAGCAGTTACACCCTCAGCTCCTACGAGCAGTACTTC
D gene: TRBD2; clone size: -; J gene: TRBJ2-3; V gene: TRBV9; CDR3 protein: CASSGGTSGATDTQYF; CDR3 DNA: TGTGCCAGCAGCGGCGGGACTAGCGGGGCGACAGATACGCAGTATTTT
D gene: -; clone size: -; J gene: TRBJ1-4; V gene: TRBV2; CDR3 protein: CASSRRQDRGEKLFF; CDR3 DNA: TGTGCCAGCAGCCGAAGGCAGGACAGAGGGGAAAAACTGTTTTTT
D gene: -; clone size: -; J gene: TRBJ2-7; V gene: TRBV10-3; CDR3 protein: CAISEGTRREQYF; CDR3 DNA: TGTGCCATCAGTGAGGGGACGCGGCGCGAGCAGTACTTC
D gene: -; clone size: -; J gene: TRBJ2-5; V gene: TRBV6-1; CDR3 protein: CASSEARTPQETQYF; CDR3 DNA: TGTGCCAGCAGTGAAGCTCGGACGCCTCAAGAGACCCAGTACTTC
D gene: -; clone size: -; J gene: TRBJ1-4; V gene: TRBV4-3; CDR3 protein: CASSQGRSRNEKLFF; CDR3 DNA: TGCGCCAGCAGCCAGGGACGGTCCCGGAATGAAAAACTGTTTTTT
D gene: -; clone size: few; J gene: TRBJ1-2; V gene: TRBV5-8; CDR3 protein: CASRGTAARGTF; CDR3 DNA: TGTGCCAGCAGGGGGACGGCTGCCCGGGGGACCTTC
D gene: -; clone size: -; J gene: TRBJ1-4; V gene: TRBV19; CDR3 protein: CASSAGDPEKLFF; CDR3 DNA: TGTGCCAGTAGTGCAGGGGATCCAGAAAAACTGTTTTTT
D gene: TRBD1; clone size: -; J gene: TRBJ2-7; V gene: TRBV7-9; CDR3 protein: CASSLVPGQGDGQYF; CDR3 DNA: TGTGCCAGCAGCTTAGTTCCGGGACAGGGCGACGGGCAGTACTTC
D gene: TRBD1; clone size: few; J gene: TRBJ2-2; V gene: TRBV5-1; CDR3 protein: CASSGTAGPTGELFF; CDR3 DNA: TGCGCCAGCAGCGGGACAGCTGGTCCAACCGGGGAGCTGTTTTTT
D gene: TRBD1; clone size: -; J gene: TRBJ1-1; V gene: TRBV6-1; CDR3 protein: CASSEARAGQGFNTEAFF; CDR3 DNA: TGTGCCAGCAGTGAAGCGCGGGCGGGACAGGGATTCAACACTGAAGCTTTCTTT
D gene: -; clone size: once; J gene: TRBJ1-3; V gene: TRBV7-9; CDR3 protein: CASSLRFERISGNTIYF; CDR3 DNA: TGTGCCAGCAGCTTAAGGTTCGAGCGAATCTCTGGAAACACCATATATTTT
D gene: -; clone size: -; J gene: TRBJ1-2; V gene: TRBV19; CDR3 protein: CASEDGARYGYTF; CDR3 DNA: TGTGCCAGTGAGGACGGGGCTCGGTATGGCTACACCTTC
D gene: -; clone size: once; J gene: TRBJ1-1; V gene: TRBV10-3; CDR3 protein: CAISSNTEAFF; CDR3 DNA: TGTGCCATCAGTTCCAACACTGAAGCTTTCTTT
D gene: -; clone size: -; J gene: TRBJ2-1; V gene: TRBV10-1; CDR3 protein: CASSGDVIRGEQFF; CDR3 DNA: TGCGCCAGCAGTGGGGACGTTATACGGGGCGAGCAGTTCTTC
D gene: TRBD1; clone size: once; J gene: TRBJ1-1; V gene: TRBV13; CDR3 protein: CASSLWDRGWSFF; CDR3 DNA: TGTGCCAGCAGCTTATGGGACAGGGGGTGGTCTTTCTTT
D gene: -; clone size: -; J gene: TRBJ1-4; V gene: TRBV2; CDR3 protein: CASHMAGMDEKLFF; CDR3 DNA: TGTGCCAGCCACATGGCGGGGATGGATGAAAAACTGTTTTTT
D gene: -; clone size: few; J gene: TRBJ1-2; V gene: TRBV29-1; CDR3 protein: CSVDQQGLGGYTF; CDR3 DNA: TGCAGCGTTGACCAACAGGGACTTGGTGGCTACACCTTC
D gene: -; clone size: -; J gene: TRBJ2-6; V gene: TRBV21-1; CDR3 protein: CRGDNDGSSGANVLTF; CDR3 DNA: TGCCGGGGGGACAATGACGGAAGCTCTGGGGCCAACGTCCTGACTTTC
D gene: -; clone size: -; J gene: TRBJ1-1; V gene: TRBV6-1; CDR3 protein: CGGGEMNTEAFF; CDR3 DNA: TGTGGGGGAGGAGAGATGAACACTGAAGCTTTCTTT
D gene: -; clone size: -; J gene: TRBJ1-1; V gene: TRBV6-5; CDR3 protein: CASSYSKTDYTEAFF; CDR3 DNA: TGTGCCAGCAGTTACTCGAAGACCGACTACACTGAAGCTTTCTTT
D gene: -; clone size: -; J gene: TRBJ2-7; V gene: TRBV7-3; CDR3 protein: CASSLFQGYEQYF; CDR3 DNA: TGTGCCAGCAGCTTATTCCAGGGTTACGAGCAGTACTTC
D gene: -; clone size: once; J gene: TRBJ2-7; V gene: TRBV6-6; CDR3 protein: CASSLRVNEQYF; CDR3 DNA: TGTGCCAGCAGCCTAAGGGTGAACGAGCAGTACTTC
D gene: -; clone size: -; J gene: TRBJ2-5; V gene: TRBV7-9; CDR3 protein: CASSLSLAQETQYF; CDR3 DNA: TGTGCCAGCAGCTTATCTCTTGCGCAAGAGACCCAGTACTTC
D gene: -; clone size: -; J gene: TRBJ1-6; V gene: TRBV4-3; CDR3 protein: CASSQGVGGESPLHF; CDR3 DNA: TGCGCCAGCAGCCAAGGAGTTGGCGGGGAATCACCCCTCCACTTT
D gene: -; clone size: -; J gene: TRBJ2-1; V gene: TRBV28; CDR3 protein: CASTGVGNEQFF; CDR3 DNA: TGTGCCAGCACAGGGGTGGGGAATGAGCAGTTCTTC
D gene: -; clone size: -; J gene: TRBJ1-6; V gene: TRBV6-1; CDR3 protein: CASSEGTKKSPLHF; CDR3 DNA: TGTGCCAGCAGTGAAGGGACAAAAAAATCACCCCTCCACTTT
D gene: -; clone size: once; J gene: TRBJ2-3; V gene: TRBV7-6; CDR3 protein: CASSLLAFGTRGADTQYF; CDR3 DNA: TGTGCCAGCAGCTTACTGGCATTTGGGACCAGAGGGGCAGATACGCAGTATTTT